This TCR beta chain came from a study of blood T cell repertoires in COVID-19. Whole-study context: Acute-phase and convalescent COVID-19 samples originated in the United States, Italy and Spain. The analysed material was cDNA or gDNA that came from T cells, B-cell-depleted T cells, or PBMCs.

The CDR3 is made up of 15 amino acids. CDR1 is SNHLY, CDR2 FYNNEI, per germline. V dropped 0 bases and J dropped 7 bases, with 12 bases sitting between them. Per the study methods: Amplification of reference gene primers was used by the study to estimate nucleated cell counts. Sequenced by immunoSEQ multiplex PCR; TCRdb stores in-frame clones only, minus some. V and J calls and clone size are those listed in that table; D and trimming were worked out from the DNA. The sample includes about 130,000 clones, roughly 90% of them seen just once. This clone was observed a handful of times. The Seattle patients joined while their infection was active and were tracked longitudinally afterward.

The source of this sequence is a man aged 50 or older with COVID-19, enrolled during active disease. The V gene is TRBV2, the J gene TRBJ2-2; the D gene is possibly TRBD1 (6 bases). The source material was peripheral blood. The CDR3 nucleotides are TGTGCCAGCAGTGAAGCGGGGGCCAACTTCGGGGAGCTGTTTTTT. As protein: CASSEAGANFGELFF.